This TCR beta chain appears in the sequencing data of a study of cytotoxic CD8 clonotypes in ibrutinib-treated CLL. The source of approximately 1.9 micrograms of genomic DNA for TCR beta libraries was cryopreserved PBMCs. The protocol was immunoSEQ multiplex PCR, while the TCRdb copy is restricted to in-frame clones and leaves out a portion. The data contain some 35,000 clones, 65% to 75% of them singletons. In germline, CDR1 is SGHRS, CDR2 YFSETQ. The CDR3 has 14 amino acids. Trimming at V came to 6 bases and at J to 8 bases, leaving 9 bases not matched to a gene. The sequence derives from a human donor with chronic lymphocytic leukemia. The sample here was PBMCs, taken at disease progression, from a patient treated with ibrutinib. This rearrangement joins TRBV5-1 to TRBJ2-1, with 9 bases matching TRBD2. The CDR3 sequence is CASTPRGGVYEQFF. DNA of the CDR3: TGCGCCAGCACCCCCCGCGGGGGGGTCTATGAGCAGTTCTTC. Full variable domain (remainder filled in from reference TRBV5-1 and TRBJ2-1): KAGVTQTPRYLIKTRGQQVTLSCSPISGHRSVSWYQQTPGQGLQFLFEYFSETQRNKGNFPGRFSGRQFSNSRSEMNVSTLELGDSALYLCASTPRGGVYEQFFGPGTRLTVL.